Shown below are 32 T cell receptor beta chains from a single sample sequenced in a study of CD8 T cells in ankylosing spondylitis. TCRdb reprocessed the 5' RACE reads with MiXCR, giving one entry per CDR3 protein. This sample yields a few hundred thousand distinct CDR3 sequences, of which about 13% are seen a single time; around 7% belongs to the top ten. Regarding the study as a whole: A TCR beta motif made of several highly homologous variants seemed typical of ankylosing spondylitis blood.

These receptors are not linked to any known antigen. The material sequenced was blood, either unsorted or a sorted T cell fraction (not recorded which). These receptors were collected from a male donor with ankylosing spondylitis.

This clonotype was found many times. This sequence joins TRBV2 and TRBJ1-1, with D uncertain. With 7 bases removed from V and 3 bases from J, the gap between germline ends came to 9 bases. Germline-derived CDR1 and CDR2 are SNHLY and FYNNEI. The CDR3 contains 12 residues. This CDR3 is CASTFGDTEAFF. In nucleotides, the CDR3 is TGTGCCAGCACTTTCGGAGACACTGAAGCTTTCTTT.

This clonotype appeared a few times. This chain joins TRBV3-1 and TRBJ1-6; 8 nucleotides match TRBD1. The J segment lost 7 bases and the V segment lost 1 base, leaving 6 bases of the junction unmatched. Germline assignment: CDR1 LGHDT and CDR2 YNNKEL (reference sequence). This CDR3 contains 16 residues. For the CDR3, the DNA is TGTGCCAGCAGCCAAGGCTGGGACAGGACGAATTCACCCCTCCACTTT. As protein: CASSQGWDRTNSPLHF.

The gene calls are TRBV20-1 and TRBJ2-5; TRBD1 aligns across 7 bases. The germline V gene encodes CDR1 DFQATT and CDR2 SNEGSKA (reference sequence). There are 11 residues in the CDR3. The CDR3 DNA reads TGCATTACAGGGGCCTCTGAGACCCAGTACTTC. Its translation: CITGASETQYF.

In this sample, this clonotype turned up a few times. The chain employs TRBV7-6 and TRBJ2-2; TRBD2 might be the D (5 bases). This CDR3 is 16 amino acids long. V lost 5 bases to trimming and J lost 0 bases, with 13 bases between them. Germline loops: CDR1 SGHVS, CDR2 FNYEAQ. The CDR3 nucleotides are TGTGCCAGCAGCCTCGAAGCGGACGCGAACACCGGGGAGCTGTTTTTT. Protein sequence: CASSLEADANTGELFF.

The chain joins TRBV5-1 to TRBJ2-1, with D possibly TRBD1 on 6 matching bases. The CDR3 spans 16 residues. The V end lost 2 bases, the J end lost 2 bases, and 14 bases lay between the germline ends. CDR1 and CDR2 (germline): SGHRS, YFSETQ. CDR3 sequence: CASSFRVGGAYNEQFF. Written as DNA, the CDR3 is TGCGCCAGCAGCTTTCGCGTTGGGGGCGCCTACAATGAGCAGTTCTTC.

This CDR3 reads CASRLTGTSGELFF. Written as DNA, the CDR3 is TGTGCCAGCAGACTGACAGGGACCTCCGGGGAGCTGTTTTTT. This chain uses TRBV6-2 or TRBV6-3 with TRBJ2-2; TRBD1 aligns across 7 bases. After removal of 6 bases from V and 6 bases from J, the junction contained 7 bases not matched to a gene. This CDR3 comprises 14 residues. The V gene's germline CDR1 is MNHEY and CDR2 SVGEGT.

This clonotype was seen repeatedly, ten times or more. CDR3 in amino acids: CASLLAGFPDTQYF. The CDR3 DNA reads as TGTGCCAGCCTTTTAGCGGGATTCCCAGATACGCAGTATTTT. The V call is TRBV2, the J call TRBJ2-3, with 8 bases matching TRBD2. V shed 8 bases and J 4 bases; nucleotides not matched to a gene: 8. Germline CDR1 and CDR2: SNHLY and FYNNEI. This CDR3 has 14 residues. The variable domain in full, with the rest retrieved from reference TRBV2 and TRBJ2-3, is EPEVTQTPSHQVTQMGQEVILRCVPISNHLYFYWYRQILGQKVEFLVSFYNNEISEKSEIFDDQFSVERPDGSNFTLKIRSTKLEDSAMYFCASLLAGFPDTQYFGPGTRLTVL.

The sample holds a few counts of this clonotype. The chain couples TRBV2 to TRBJ2-5; 7 nucleotides match TRBD2. CDR1 is SNHLY and CDR2 is FYNNEI in the germline V gene. This CDR3 spans 22 amino acids. The V and J ends lost 2 bases and 2 bases, in that order; junction bases with no gene match: 26. CDR3 in amino acids: CASSETRGVGSGSQRAQETQYF. The CDR3 DNA sequence: TGTGCCAGCAGTGAAACGAGAGGGGTTGGTAGCGGGTCCCAAAGGGCACAAGAGACCCAGTACTTC. Full variable domain (missing parts from reference TRBV2 and TRBJ2-5): EPEVTQTPSHQVTQMGQEVILRCVPISNHLYFYWYRQILGQKVEFLVSFYNNEISEKSEIFDDQFSVERPDGSNFTLKIRSTKLEDSAMYFCASSETRGVGSGSQRAQETQYFGPGTRLLVL.

A few counts support this clonotype. The chain couples TRBV6-5 to TRBJ2-7; 7 nucleotides agree with TRBD2. Germline trimming cut 3 bases from V and 7 bases from J; bases unmatched to any gene: 12. Germline values: CDR1 MNHEY, CDR2 SVGAGI. The CDR3 has 15 amino acids. The CDR3 nucleotides are TGTGCCAGCAGTTATGGGGGGGAGGGTGGTCGGGAGCAGTACTTC. Protein: CASSYGGEGGREQYF.

The table lists this clonotype with many counts. DNA for the CDR3: TGCAGTGCTAGATCCCAACTTCGCGGGGATTTCTACGAGCAGTACTTC. Its protein product is CSARSQLRGDFYEQYF. The rearrangement links TRBV20-1 to TRBJ2-7, with a weak D call TRBD2 (6 bases). V was shortened by 2 bases and J by 3 bases, with 20 bases between the two germline ends. The CDR3 runs to 16 residues. Germline lookup yields CDR1 DFQATT and CDR2 SNEGSKA (reference sequence).

The chain recombines TRBV5-6 with TRBJ2-5, with 9 bases aligning to TRBD2. This CDR3 comprises 17 residues. Germline V gene data show CDR1 as SGHDT and CDR2 as YYEEEE. With 7 bases clipped from V and 2 bases from J, the junction kept 15 bases outside the gene matches. The CDR3 DNA sequence: TGTGCCAGCGGCCGCCGACTAGCGGTTCGTCAACAAGAGACCCAGTACTTC. Its protein product is CASGRRLAVRQQETQYF.

The chain carries TRBV24-1 and TRBJ2-6, with a tentative D call TRBD1 (6 bases). Germline CDR1 reads KGHDR; CDR2 reads SFDVKD. The CDR3 has 19 amino acids. Trimming stripped 3 bases from V and 0 bases from J, with 17 bases between. DNA for the CDR3: TGTGCCACCAGTGATCGTCGACAGGCCCCCCTCTCTGGGGCCAACGTCCTGACTTTC. It yields the protein CATSDRRQAPLSGANVLTF.

The genes are TRBV7-2 and TRBJ2-3; 7 positions match TRBD2. CDR1 SGHTA and CDR2 FQGNSA come from the germline V gene. CDR3 length: 15 residues. Germline trimming cut 1 base from V and 6 bases from J; bases unmatched to any gene: 7. The CDR3 DNA reads as TGTGCCAGCAGCTTAGTAAGTGCGGGAGTGGATACGCAGTATTTT. Protein product: CASSLVSAGVDTQYF.

The chain has TRBV11-2 and TRBJ2-4, with TRBD2 matching 12 bases. This CDR3 comprises 18 residues. Unmatched junction bases numbered 7, after V lost 4 bases and J lost 0 bases. Germline values: CDR1 SGHAT, CDR2 FQNNGV. CDR3 sequence (DNA): TGTGCCAGCAGCTCACGGACTAGCGGGATTATAGCCAAAAACATTCAGTACTTC. Translation: CASSSRTSGIIAKNIQYF.

This clonotype turned up a few times. The chain recombines TRBV18 with TRBJ2-2; 13 bases line up with TRBD2. The ends lost 3 bases at V and 4 bases at J; junction bases unmatched: 5. This CDR3 contains 17 residues. CDR1 KGHSH and CDR2 LQKENI come from the germline V gene. CDR3 in amino acids: CASSPATSGRSTGELFF. The CDR3, as DNA: TGTGCCAGCTCACCGGCGACTAGCGGGAGGTCCACCGGGGAGCTGTTTTTT.

V and J are TRBV5-1 and TRBJ2-2, with 8 positions matching TRBD2. V lost 0 bases and J lost 1; bases outside the gene matches: 5. Germline CDR1 and CDR2: SGHRS and YFSETQ. CDR3 size: 17 residues. The CDR3 sequence is CASSLDPAGENTGELFF. CDR3 in DNA: TGCGCCAGCAGCTTGGATCCAGCGGGGGAGAACACCGGGGAGCTGTTTTTT.

The chain uses TRBV5-1 and TRBJ2-5; 8 bases line up with TRBD1. The CDR3 covers 13 residues. Germline CDR1 reads SGHRS; CDR2 reads YFSETQ. J lost 2 bases, V lost 9 bases, and 6 bases had no gene match. Here the CDR3 reads CATKQGEQETQYF. Here the CDR3 DNA reads TGCGCCACCAAACAGGGGGAACAAGAGACCCAGTACTTC.

The V call is TRBV12-3 or TRBV12-4, the J call TRBJ2-1; TRBD2 agrees at 9 bases. After removal of 1 base from V and 8 bases from J, the junction contained 9 bases not matched to a gene. CDR3 length: 16 residues. CDR3 amino acids: CASSLVAGDFLDEQFF. Here the CDR3 DNA reads TGTGCCAGCAGTTTAGTAGCGGGAGATTTTCTAGATGAGCAGTTCTTC.

In this sample, this clonotype turned up many times. This chain uses TRBV20-1 with TRBJ1-1; 9 bases fit TRBD1. The CDR3 length is 15 residues. The ends lost 2 bases at V and 1 base at J; junction bases unmatched: 5. The germline gives CDR1 DFQATT, CDR2 SNEGSKA (reference sequence). The CDR3 DNA reads as TGCAGTGCTAGACTAAGGACAGGGGAGAACACTGAAGCTTTCTTT. Translation gives CSARLRTGENTEAFF.

This clonotype turned up a few times. The chain recombines TRBV19 with TRBJ2-1; the match to TRBD2 covers 9 bases. Germline CDR1 LNHDA, CDR2 SQIVND (reference sequence). V dropped 5 bases and J dropped 8; count of bases not matched to a gene: 10. The CDR3 is made up of 15 amino acids. The CDR3, as DNA: TGTGCCAGTAGTCTCTTCGGAGCGGGAGGCGATGAGCAGTTCTTC. Protein product: CASSLFGAGGDEQFF.

V usage is TRBV7-9 and J usage is TRBJ1-1; D may be TRBD1 (5 bases). CDR3 size: 14 residues. Trimming took off 5 bases at V and 4 bases at J, with 14 bases between the two ends. Germline CDR1 SEHNR, CDR2 FQNEAQ (reference sequence). CDR3 nucleotides: TGTGCCAGCAGCCCCCCTGGGGCCGGCACTGAAGCTTTCTTT. Its translation is CASSPPGAGTEAFF. Together with reference TRBV7-9 and TRBJ1-1, the CDR3 gives the full variable domain: DTGVSQNPRHKITKRGQNVTFRCDPISEHNRLYWYRQTLGQGPEFLTYFQNEAQLEKSRLLSDRFSAERPKGSFSTLEIQRTEQGDSAMYLCASSPPGAGTEAFFGQGTRLTVV.

This clonotype was observed a handful of times. The chain uses TRBV15 and TRBJ2-5, with D tentatively TRBD1 (5 bases). V dropped 1 base and J dropped 2 bases, with 14 bases sitting between them. This CDR3 is built from 16 residues. The germline V gene encodes CDR1 LNHNV and CDR2 YYDKDF (reference sequence). This chain's CDR3 is CATSRVRIQGQETQYF. The CDR3 nucleotides are TGTGCCACCAGCAGAGTCCGAATCCAGGGTCAAGAGACCCAGTACTTC.

V and J are TRBV3-1 and TRBJ2-1; the match to TRBD2 covers 8 bases. Germline lookup yields CDR1 LGHDT and CDR2 YNNKEL (reference sequence). Trimming at V came to 0 bases and at J to 3 bases, leaving 4 bases not matched to a gene. This CDR3 spans 16 amino acids. The CDR3 bases are TGTGCCAGCAGCCAAGACCCACTAGCGGACTACAATGAGCAGTTCTTC. Its protein is CASSQDPLADYNEQFF.

Only a few counts were recorded for this clonotype. The rearrangement joins TRBV4-2 to TRBJ1-5; no clear D gene. Looked up from germline, CDR1 is LGHNA and CDR2 is YNFKEQ. This CDR3 contains 18 residues. V lost 0 bases, J lost 2 bases, and 17 bases lay in between. The CDR3 spells CASSQDDFLQAGNQPQHF. The DNA of the CDR3 is TGTGCCAGCAGCCAAGACGATTTCCTTCAGGCGGGCAATCAGCCCCAGCATTTT.

Ten or more counts support this clonotype. This chain connects TRBV5-6 to TRBJ2-1, with D maybe TRBD1 (5 bases). The CDR3 extends over 16 amino acids. Germline lookup yields CDR1 SGHDT and CDR2 YYEEEE. Trimming stripped 0 bases from V and 4 bases from J, with 14 bases between. The CDR3 here is CASSLVTGSKYNEQFF. CDR3 sequence (DNA): TGTGCCAGCAGCTTGGTAACAGGTTCAAAATACAATGAGCAGTTCTTC.

This clonotype has only a few counts. This chain uses TRBV6-1 with TRBJ2-3, with 12 bases lining up with TRBD2. Germline-derived CDR1 and CDR2 are MNHNS and SASEGT. The CDR3 runs to 16 residues. Germline trimming cut 2 bases from V and 2 bases from J; bases unmatched to any gene: 2. The chain's CDR3 is CASSELAGGFTDTQYF. The CDR3 DNA sequence: TGTGCCAGCAGTGAACTAGCGGGAGGGTTCACAGATACGCAGTATTTT.

This clonotype turned up a few times. The chain recombines TRBV15 with TRBJ1-5, with D possibly matching TRBD1 (6 bases). V was pared by 5 bases and J by 6 bases, with 14 bases between. This CDR3 has 14 amino acids. In germline, CDR1 is LNHNV, CDR2 YYDKDF (reference sequence). CDR3 nucleotide sequence: TGTGCCACCAGCGTACAGGGCTCAGGTCAGCCCCAGCATTTT. Amino acids: CATSVQGSGQPQHF.

The CDR3 DNA follows: TGCAGCGTAGCCCCAGGGGTCTATGAGCAGTTCTTC. Its protein product is CSVAPGVYEQFF. This chain connects TRBV29-1 to TRBJ2-1, with a tentative D call TRBD1 (6 bases). This CDR3 has 12 residues. The germline V gene has CDR1 SQVTM and CDR2 ANQGSEA. V shed 6 bases and J shed 8 bases, with 14 bases lying between them.

The chain couples TRBV6-4 to TRBJ1-3; D perhaps matches TRBD1 (5 bases). V lost 4 bases and J 1 base, leaving 23 bases between the germline ends. The CDR3 totals 19 residues. CDR1 and CDR2 (germline): MRHNA, SNTAGT. The CDR3 spells CASSGSDGRDCLSGNTIYF. In DNA form, the CDR3 reads TGTGCCAGCAGTGGCTCCGACGGCCGGGACTGCCTGTCTGGAAACACCATATATTTT.

The chain employs TRBV3-1 and TRBJ1-2; D unclear. V lost 5 bases to trimming and J lost 8 bases, with 9 bases between them. This CDR3 has 11 amino acids. The germline gives CDR1 LGHDT, CDR2 YNNKEL (reference sequence). For the CDR3, the DNA is TGTGCCAGCAGCACCCGGGGAGGCTACACCTTC. It specifies CASSTRGGYTF.

The rearrangement links TRBV20-1 to TRBJ2-3; 12 nucleotides agree with TRBD2. V lost 6 bases, J lost 5 bases, and 6 bases stayed unmatched. Germline CDR1 is DFQATT and CDR2 is SNEGSKA (reference sequence). The CDR3 covers 14 residues. As DNA, the CDR3 is TGCAGTGCCCGGACTAGCGGGGCCCTAGATACGCAGTATTTT. It translates to CSARTSGALDTQYF.

The genes are TRBV6-2 or TRBV6-3 and TRBJ2-3, with TRBD2 matching 10 bases. The germline gives CDR1 MNHEY, CDR2 SVGEGT. The CDR3 is 17 amino acids. Trimming at V came to 3 bases and at J to 4 bases, leaving 10 bases not matched to a gene. CDR3 sequence (DNA): TGTGCCAGCAGTTATGCTAGCGGGAGCGTGCGTGCAGATACGCAGTATTTT. Translating it yields CASSYASGSVRADTQYF.